Listed below are T cell receptor beta chains from one sample, sequenced in a study of PD-1 blockade in classical Hodgkin lymphoma. The data were produced by immunoSEQ multiplex PCR, yet TCRdb's version contains in-frame clones alone and is incomplete. The table has approximately 90,000 clones, about 83% seen once; the top ten hold approximately 15%. This material consisted of peripheral blood mononuclear cells (PBMCs), taken before the fourth cycle of nivolumab. The receptors originated from a human donor with classical Hodgkin lymphoma. CDR3s include the opening cysteine and the closing phenylalanine or tryptophan. D genes are given only for firm matches. Rows may omit the clone size; those that give it use once, few, many or a size class.

>once|.|TRBJ2-4|TRBV19
CASSIGVSQNIQYF
TGTGCCAGTAGTATTGGGGTATCCCAAAACATTCAGTACTTC
>.|TRBD2|TRBJ2-3|TRBV15
CATSRDSGGRTDTQYF
TGTGCCACCAGCAGGGACAGCGGGGGCCGGACAGATACGCAGTATTTT
>.|.|TRBJ2-7|TRBV5-4
CASSPDPGEQYF
TGTGCCAGCAGCCCCGACCCTGGGGAGCAGTACTTC
>few|TRBD1|TRBJ1-1|TRBV27
CASSLLRTGLNTEAFF
TGTGCCAGCAGTTTATTGCGGACAGGCCTGAACACTGAAGCTTTCTTT
>once|.|TRBJ1-1|TRBV10-3
CAIRTFGGGTEAFF
TGTGCCATCAGGACCTTTGGGGGTGGTACTGAAGCTTTCTTT
>.|TRBD2|TRBJ2-7|TRBV7-2
CASSLIAGGIYYEQYF
TGTGCCAGCAGCTTAATAGCGGGAGGAATTTACTACGAGCAGTACTTC
>few|.|TRBJ2-7|TRBV10-3
CAISETEKQYF
TGTGCCATCAGTGAGACAGAAAAGCAGTACTTC
>.|.|TRBJ1-5|TRBV6-1
CASRGEVWNQPQHF
TGTGCCAGCAGGGGGGAAGTGTGGAATCAGCCCCAGCATTTT
>.|.|TRBJ1-1|TRBV7-9
CASSFRRGVNTEAFF
TGTGCCAGCAGCTTCCGAAGAGGAGTGAACACTGAAGCTTTCTTT
>once|.|TRBJ2-1|TRBV7-9
CASSKTGTAYNEQFF
TGTGCCAGCAGCAAGACAGGAACAGCTTACAATGAGCAGTTCTTC
>.|.|TRBJ1-1|TRBV11-2
CASSLDSAPNTEAFF
TGTGCCAGCAGCTTAGACTCTGCCCCGAACACTGAAGCTTTCTTT
>.|.|TRBJ2-3|TRBV7-2
CASSSTGYTDTQYF
TGTGCCAGCAGCTCAACGGGGTACACAGATACGCAGTATTTT
>.|.|TRBJ1-4|TRBV2
CASSPGTENEKLFF
TGTGCCAGCAGCCCCGGGACGGAGAATGAAAAACTGTTTTTT
>.|.|TRBJ2-3|TRBV5-8
CASSRTDTQYF
TGTGCCAGCAGCCGCACAGATACGCAGTATTTT
>.|TRBD2|TRBJ2-2|TRBV4-1
CASSQGLADFGQGELFF
TGCGCCAGCAGCCAGGGACTAGCGGATTTCGGTCAGGGGGAGCTGTTTTTT
>.|TRBD1|TRBJ1-1|TRBV4-3
CASSHRQGRGGTEAFF
TGCGCCAGCAGCCACCGACAGGGTCGAGGGGGCACTGAAGCTTTCTTT
>once|TRBD1|TRBJ1-1|TRBV5-1
CASSRGTEPEAFF
TGCGCCAGCAGCCGGGGGACAGAGCCTGAAGCTTTCTTT
>.|TRBD2|TRBJ2-5|TRBV11-1
CASSLRLAGLQETQYF
TGTGCCAGCAGCTTACGACTAGCGGGCCTCCAAGAGACCCAGTACTTC
>.|TRBD1|TRBJ1-1|TRBV4-1
CASSQGDRVNTEAFF
TGCGCCAGCAGCCAAGGTGACAGGGTGAACACTGAAGCTTTCTTT
>.|.|TRBJ2-2|TRBV5-6
CASSLVGGKNTGELFF
TGTGCCAGCAGCTTAGTAGGCGGGAAAAACACCGGGGAGCTGTTTTTT
>.|.|TRBJ2-3|TRBV5-1
CASSSAGITDTQYF
TGCGCCAGCAGCTCTGCCGGGATAACAGATACGCAGTATTTT
>.|.|TRBJ2-5|TRBV19
CASSTGQTQETQYF
TGTGCCAGTAGTACGGGCCAAACCCAAGAGACCCAGTACTTC
>few|TRBD1|TRBJ2-7|TRBV10-2
CASSGGDRVAEQYF
TGCGCCAGCAGTGGGGGTGACAGGGTGGCCGAGCAGTACTTC
>once|.|TRBJ2-3|TRBV10-3
CAISQATDTQYF
TGTGCCATCAGCCAGGCCACAGATACGCAGTATTTT